The 16 T cell receptor beta chains listed next were all sequenced from one sample in a study of shared clonotypes between healthy human individuals (dated by TCRdb to the early 2020s). Preparation of the library involved the immunoSEQ multiplex PCR assay. The table comes from immuneACCESS by way of TCRdb, which keeps in-frame sequences with V and J called. Part of the clones is missing from these tables; in studies checked, under half for an unresolved V gene and the rest for unknown reasons. A total of fewer than 400,000 clones appear in this sample, approximately 79% of them only once. The leading ten clones occupy 10% of the sample. The sample was memory CD4+ T cells sorted from blood. The meaning of the sample's cell subset or site label: CD45RA-negative fraction. These receptors were collected from a man aged 25-45 years in good health.

The chain couples TRBV6-1 to TRBJ2-7, with D hard to call. The CDR3 totals 12 residues. Trimming removed 1 base from V and 5 bases from J, with 6 bases in between. From germline, CDR1 is MNHNS and CDR2 SASEGT. This CDR3 is CASSEDTDEQYF. CDR3 DNA: TGTGCCAGCAGTGAAGACACGGACGAGCAGTACTTC.

This chain links TRBV7-3 with TRBJ2-5; no definite D call. CDR3 size: 14 residues. The V and J ends lost 2 bases and 1 base respectively, with 8 bases between them. Germline CDR1 reads SGHTA; CDR2 reads FQGTGA. CDR3 nucleotides: TGTGCCAGCAGCTTAGGTCGCAGCCAAGAGACCCAGTACTTC. Translation gives CASSLGRSQETQYF.

This clone was found once. The genes are TRBV7-8 and TRBJ2-7; the D gene is possibly TRBD2 (7 bases). Germline CDR1 is SGHVS and CDR2 is FQNEAQ. The V gene lost 5 bases and the J gene lost 6 bases, with 17 bases spanning the gap. CDR3 length: 14 residues. In DNA form, the CDR3 reads TGTGCCAGCAGCCCGGGGGGCACTCTCATCGAGCAGTACTTC. Translating gives CASSPGGTLIEQYF.

This chain links TRBV7-7 with TRBJ2-2, with D hard to call. The CDR3 runs to 12 residues. Deletions cut 3 bases from V and 7 bases from J, with 6 bases between. The V gene's germline CDR1 is SSHAT and CDR2 FNYEAQ (reference sequence). CDR3 DNA sequence: TGTGCCAGCAGCTTCTCGGGCGGGGAGCTGTTTTTT. It yields the protein CASSFSGGELFF.

The chain is built from TRBV19 and TRBJ1-2; D is uncertain. V lost 6 bases, J lost 4 bases, and 15 bases lay in between. This CDR3 has 14 amino acids. Germline CDR1 is LNHDA and CDR2 is SQIVND (reference sequence). This chain's CDR3 is CASSPSGSLYGYTF. As DNA, the CDR3 is TGTGCCAGTAGCCCGTCGGGCAGCCTCTATGGCTACACCTTC.

As to this clone: The same CDR3 is also encoded by other DNA sequences in this sample. CDR3 sequence reads: CASSLVDTGELFF. As DNA, the CDR3 is TGTGCCAGCAGCTTAGTGGACACCGGGGAGCTGTTTTTT. This chain links TRBV11-2 with TRBJ2-2; D not resolved. Deletions cut 1 base from V and 3 bases from J, with 3 bases between. The V gene's germline CDR1 is SGHAT and CDR2 FQNNGV. The CDR3 has 13 residues.

The V gene is TRBV5-1, the J gene TRBJ1-2, with D perhaps matching TRBD1 (5 bases). Germline assignment: CDR1 SGHRS and CDR2 YFSETQ. The CDR3 consists of 14 residues. Trimming cost V 1 base and J 8 bases, with 15 bases left between them. The CDR3 nucleotides read TGCGCCAGCAGCTTGTTTGCAGGGAGTGACGGCTACACCTTC. Translating it yields CASSLFAGSDGYTF.

This chain links TRBV10-3 with TRBJ2-2, with no clear D. CDR3 size: 14 residues. CDR1 and CDR2 from the germline V gene are ENHRY and SYGVKD. Trimming removed 3 bases from V and 6 bases from J, with 11 bases in between. CDR3 protein: CAISEGMGSGELFF. The DNA of the CDR3 is TGTGCCATCAGTGAAGGAATGGGGTCCGGGGAGCTGTTTTTT.

V is TRBV12-5 and J is TRBJ2-1; D unclear. This CDR3 contains 13 residues. Germline CDR1 and CDR2: LGHNT and FRNRAP. V shed 6 bases and J shed 3 bases, with 9 bases lying between them. The CDR3 DNA is TGTGCTAGTGGCGCGGACCTCTACAATGAGCAGTTCTTC. Translated: CASGADLYNEQFF.

This chain joins TRBV10-3 and TRBJ2-1; 7 positions agree with TRBD2. This CDR3 has 16 residues. V gave up 7 bases and J gave up 0 bases; unmatched junction bases: 9. CDR1 is ENHRY and CDR2 is SYGVKD in the germline V gene. CDR3: CAITSLAAGSYNEQFF. CDR3 coding DNA: TGTGCCATCACTTCTCTAGCGGCCGGCTCCTACAATGAGCAGTTCTTC.

The gene calls are TRBV5-1 and TRBJ2-1; a possible D gene is TRBD1 (6 bases). Germline V gene lookup returns CDR1 SGHRS and CDR2 YFSETQ. The CDR3 is 15 amino acids. V was trimmed by 2 bases and J by 0 bases, leaving 9 bases between them. CDR3 residues: CASSLQGGSYNEQFF. The DNA of the CDR3 is TGCGCCAGCAGCTTACAGGGTGGCTCCTACAATGAGCAGTTCTTC. The full variable domain, rest sourced from reference TRBV5-1 and TRBJ2-1, is KAGVTQTPRYLIKTRGQQVTLSCSPISGHRSVSWYQQTPGQGLQFLFEYFSETQRNKGNFPGRFSGRQFSNSRSEMNVSTLELGDSALYLCASSLQGGSYNEQFFGPGTRLTVL.

The chain has TRBV27 and TRBJ2-3; unclear D gene. V dropped 9 bases and J dropped 8 bases, with 12 bases sitting between them. CDR3 length equals 11 residues. Germline values: CDR1 MNHEY, CDR2 SMNVEV (reference sequence). The CDR3 sequence: CASAPLFTQYF. The CDR3 region has the DNA TGTGCCAGTGCCCCCTTGTTTACGCAGTATTTT.

This sequence joins TRBV9 and TRBJ2-3; D is possibly TRBD1 or TRBD2 (5 bases each). Trimming left V 2 bases short and J 2 bases short, with 9 bases between. CDR1 is SGDLS, CDR2 YYNGEE, per germline. The CDR3 consists of 14 residues. This CDR3 is CASSVLGTTDTQYF. Written as DNA, the CDR3 is TGTGCCAGCAGCGTCCTCGGGACCACAGATACGCAGTATTTT.

The chain couples TRBV2 to TRBJ1-2, with 7 bases that match TRBD1. In germline, CDR1 is SNHLY, CDR2 FYNNEI. V dropped 7 bases and J dropped 8; count of bases not matched to a gene: 10. There are 13 residues in the CDR3. CDR3 loop: CASMEGARMGYTF. In DNA, the CDR3 is TGTGCCAGCATGGAGGGGGCGCGAATGGGCTACACCTTC.

V and J are TRBV7-2 and TRBJ1-2; TRBD1 matches at 7 bases. The V gene's germline CDR1 is SGHTA and CDR2 FQGNSA. The CDR3 consists of 16 residues. V lost 5 bases and J lost 3; bases outside the gene matches: 12. CDR3 in amino acids: CASSPIPGQLDYGYTF. CDR3 coding DNA: TGTGCCAGCAGCCCCATCCCGGGACAGCTAGACTATGGCTACACCTTC.

V and J are TRBV10-2 and TRBJ1-1, with D unresolved. This CDR3 has 12 residues. CDR1 and CDR2 (germline): WSHSY, SAAADI. Trimming stripped 3 bases from V and 10 bases from J, with 12 bases between. CDR3 amino acids: CASSDLGFLAFF. DNA of the CDR3: TGCGCCAGCAGTGATCTAGGCTTTCTAGCTTTCTTT.